The present TCR beta chain was sequenced within a study of cytomegalovirus exposure and HLA in healthy donors. Study results and limitations: Both high specificity and high sensitivity reportedly marked the classifier's diagnosis of cytomegalovirus status. In an earlier analysis, in 620 or so donors, most V segments appeared productive either ~87% or ~30% of the time.

To note about this clone: Its antigen is as yet unknown.

The CDR3 runs to 15 residues. Germline-derived CDR1 and CDR2 are SGHNT and YYREEE (reference sequence). The V end lost 4 bases, the J end lost 8 bases, and 21 bases lay between the germline ends. PCR involved 60 Vbeta and 13 Jbeta primers. The table came from immunoSEQ multiplex PCR; TCRdb's copy has only in-frame clones and leaves some out. The clone table shows tens of thousands of clones, with the ten largest holding around 1.1%. The sequence was obtained from a woman under 40 in good health and CMV-seronegative. This rearrangement joins TRBV5-4 to TRBJ1-1; a possible D gene is TRBD1 (6 bases). Sequenced input: PBMCs. CDR3 sequence reads: CASSVAGAGVVEAFF. The CDR3 region has the DNA TGTGCCAGCAGCGTCGCAGGGGCTGGGGTAGTCGAAGCTTTCTTT.